Each of the 14 T cell receptor beta chains below was sequenced from the same sample in a study of blood T cell repertoires in COVID-19. The protocol was immunoSEQ multiplex PCR, while the TCRdb copy is restricted to in-frame clones and leaves out a portion. The repertoire holds more than 250,000 clones, with around four fifths as singletons. Sequencing was performed on peripheral blood. The receptor set was obtained from a woman aged 45-60 years with acute or convalescent COVID-19.

The chain links TRBV6-5 to TRBJ1-1; D may be TRBD1 (5 bases). The CDR3 covers 16 residues. The germline gives CDR1 MNHEY, CDR2 SVGAGI. The V and J ends lost 0 bases and 3 bases respectively, with 14 bases between them. The CDR3 bases are TGTGCCAGCAGTTACTCGCCAGGGTCAAAGGACACTGAAGCTTTCTTT. Its translation: CASSYSPGSKDTEAFF.

V is TRBV18 and J is TRBJ2-5; TRBD1 aligns across 12 bases. Germline-derived CDR1 and CDR2 are KGHSH and LQKENI. The CDR3 is made up of 15 amino acids. The ends lost 6 bases at V and 3 bases at J; junction bases unmatched: 5. CDR3: CASSSGTGGEETQYF. The CDR3 coding sequence is TGTGCCAGCTCGAGCGGGACAGGGGGCGAAGAGACCCAGTACTTC.

This chain links TRBV6-4 with TRBJ2-2; D remains ambiguous. V dropped 3 bases and J dropped 5 bases, with 7 bases sitting between them. The germline V gene encodes CDR1 MRHNA and CDR2 SNTAGT. This CDR3 has 13 residues. Written as DNA, the CDR3 is TGTGCCAGCAGTGAATCGTATACCGGGGAGCTGTTTTTT. Translation gives CASSESYTGELFF.

The rearrangement links TRBV2 to TRBJ2-5; D is unresolved. The CDR3 loop spans 14 amino acids. Germline-derived CDR1 and CDR2 are SNHLY and FYNNEI. Trimming took off 2 bases at V and 1 base at J, with 8 bases between the two ends. CDR3 DNA sequence: TGTGCCAGCAGTGAAACCCATAGCCAAGAGACCCAGTACTTC. Translating it yields CASSETHSQETQYF.

This clone was counted only a few times. The chain recombines TRBV5-4 with TRBJ1-3; no definite D call. The CDR3 runs 14 residues. Germline CDR1 SGHNT, CDR2 YYREEE (reference sequence). V lost 1 base, J lost 4 bases, and 9 bases lay in between. CDR3 sequence: CASSLKGEGNTIYF. The CDR3 nucleotides read TGTGCCAGCAGCTTGAAGGGAGAGGGAAACACCATATATTTT.

In DNA form, the CDR3 reads TGTGCCTGGAGGGGACAGTCGAACACTGAAGCTTTCTTT. It codes for CAWRGQSNTEAFF. V gene TRBV30 combines with J gene TRBJ1-1; TRBD1 aligns across 7 bases. The CDR3 covers 13 residues. Germline-derived CDR1 and CDR2 are GTSNPN and SVGIG (reference sequence). Germline trimming cut 3 bases from V and 1 base from J; bases unmatched to any gene: 2. Based on the CDR3 plus reference TRBV30 and TRBJ1-1, the full variable domain is SQTIHQWPATLVQPVGSPLSLECTVEGTSNPNLYWYRQAAGRGLQLLFYSVGIGQISSEVPQNLSASRPQDRQFILSSKKLLLSDSGFYLCAWRGQSNTEAFFGQGTRLTVV.

V and J are TRBV9 and TRBJ2-3, with 7 nucleotides matching TRBD2. V lost 0 bases, J lost 0 bases, and 4 bases stayed unmatched. The CDR3 has 16 residues. Looked up from germline, CDR1 is SGDLS and CDR2 is YYNGEE. The CDR3 bases are TGTGCCAGCAGCGTAGGGGCGGGAGCGAGCACAGATACGCAGTATTTT. This encodes CASSVGAGASTDTQYF.

The chain has TRBV5-4 and TRBJ2-1; 12 nucleotides agree with TRBD2. Germline loops: CDR1 SGHNT, CDR2 YYREEE (reference sequence). CDR3 length: 16 residues. With V trimmed by 4 bases and J by 4 bases, 6 bases remained unmatched. In nucleotides, the CDR3 is TGTGCCAGCAGCCCTAGGACTAGCGGGGCTTACAATGAGCAGTTCTTC. This gives the protein CASSPRTSGAYNEQFF.

The chain combines TRBV10-1 with TRBJ2-3; 8 bases match TRBD1. CDR3 size: 14 residues. J was trimmed by 3 bases and V by 4 bases; bases with no gene match: 3. Looked up from germline, CDR1 is WNHNN and CDR2 is SYGVQD (reference sequence). The CDR3, as DNA: TGCGCCAGCAGTGCTGGACAGGGAACAGATACGCAGTATTTT. Its translation is CASSAGQGTDTQYF.

The CDR3 nucleotides are TGTGCCAGCAGCATAGAGGTGCCAGGGGCTGGAAACACCATATATTTT. Translation gives CASSIEVPGAGNTIYF. The rearrangement uses TRBV7-2 and TRBJ1-3, with a weak D call TRBD1 (6 bases). The CDR3 has 16 amino acids. Germline lookup yields CDR1 SGHTA and CDR2 FQGNSA. V dropped 5 bases and J dropped 2 bases, with 16 bases sitting between them.

The rearrangement links TRBV5-6 to TRBJ1-6; a possible D gene is TRBD1 (5 bases). The CDR3 covers 15 residues. The germline CDR1 and CDR2 sequences are SGHDT and YYEEEE. V lost 0 bases and J lost 7, with 11 bases in between. The CDR3 sequence: CASSLAQGRNSPLHF. DNA for the CDR3: TGTGCCAGCAGCTTGGCTCAGGGCCGGAATTCACCCCTCCACTTT.

The chain has TRBV11-3 and TRBJ2-2; the D is unclear. CDR3 length equals 15 residues. Trimming left V 3 bases short and J 4 bases short, with 12 bases between. Germline V gives CDR1 SGHNT, CDR2 YENEEA. CDR3 amino acids: CASSFSTPSTGELFF. As DNA, the CDR3 is TGTGCCAGCAGCTTTTCCACCCCGAGCACCGGGGAGCTGTTTTTT.

The gene calls are TRBV7-2 and TRBJ1-2, with D perhaps matching TRBD1 (6 bases). Trimming removed 5 bases at V and 4 bases at J, with 14 bases between. Germline lookup yields CDR1 SGHTA and CDR2 FQGNSA. The CDR3 sequence is 14 residues long. The CDR3, as DNA: TGTGCCAGCAGCCCCCCCCAGGGGATCTATGGCTACACCTTC. Its translation is CASSPPQGIYGYTF.

This chain connects TRBV5-8 to TRBJ2-7; a possible D gene is TRBD1 (6 bases). The CDR3 length is 17 residues. Trimming shortened V by 5 bases and J by 0 bases, and 21 bases separated the two germline ends. In germline, CDR1 is SGHTS, CDR2 YDEGEE. CDR3 in amino acids: CASSFPGTYESSYEQYF. CDR3 bases: TGTGCCAGCAGTTTCCCCGGGACATACGAGAGCTCCTACGAGCAGTACTTC.